This T cell receptor beta chain was documented in a study of T cell responses to AZD1222 COVID-19 vaccine. Study results and caveats: There were repertoire samples only from the period after the peak T cell response. A reported finding is that nearly half of spike-specific TCRs target unmutated variant regions. Recipients of AZD1222 seropositive at baseline numbered only five or six.

As concerns this clone: The antigen remains unidentified.

The CDR3 has 17 residues. V was pared by 6 bases and J by 0 bases, with 18 bases between. Germline lookup yields CDR1 MNHEY and CDR2 SMNVEV (reference sequence). The protocol was immunoSEQ multiplex PCR, while the TCRdb copy is restricted to in-frame clones and leaves out a portion. The sample has some 120,000 clones, roughly 89% seen once; the top ten hold more than 9.5%. This sequence joins TRBV27 and TRBJ2-1, with TRBD2 as a possible D gene (6 bases). The TCR comes from an adult in good health. The sample consisted of peripheral blood, taken on day 0 of MenACWY control vaccination. Here the CDR3 reads CASSPTGETGSYNEQFF. In nucleotides, the CDR3 is TGTGCCAGCAGCCCAACGGGGGAGACGGGCTCCTACAATGAGCAGTTCTTC.